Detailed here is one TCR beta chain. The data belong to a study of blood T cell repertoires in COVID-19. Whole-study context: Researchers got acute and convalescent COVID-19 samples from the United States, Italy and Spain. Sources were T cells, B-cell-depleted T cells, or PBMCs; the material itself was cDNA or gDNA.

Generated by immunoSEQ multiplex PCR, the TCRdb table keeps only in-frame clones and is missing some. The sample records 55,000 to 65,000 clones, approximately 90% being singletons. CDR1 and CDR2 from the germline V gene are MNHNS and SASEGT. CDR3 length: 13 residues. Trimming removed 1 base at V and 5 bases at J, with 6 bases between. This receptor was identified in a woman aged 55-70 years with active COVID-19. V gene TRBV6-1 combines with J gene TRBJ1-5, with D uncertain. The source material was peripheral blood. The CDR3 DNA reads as TGTGCCAGCAGTGAAGGGCCCCATCAGCCCCAGCATTTT. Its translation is CASSEGPHQPQHF.